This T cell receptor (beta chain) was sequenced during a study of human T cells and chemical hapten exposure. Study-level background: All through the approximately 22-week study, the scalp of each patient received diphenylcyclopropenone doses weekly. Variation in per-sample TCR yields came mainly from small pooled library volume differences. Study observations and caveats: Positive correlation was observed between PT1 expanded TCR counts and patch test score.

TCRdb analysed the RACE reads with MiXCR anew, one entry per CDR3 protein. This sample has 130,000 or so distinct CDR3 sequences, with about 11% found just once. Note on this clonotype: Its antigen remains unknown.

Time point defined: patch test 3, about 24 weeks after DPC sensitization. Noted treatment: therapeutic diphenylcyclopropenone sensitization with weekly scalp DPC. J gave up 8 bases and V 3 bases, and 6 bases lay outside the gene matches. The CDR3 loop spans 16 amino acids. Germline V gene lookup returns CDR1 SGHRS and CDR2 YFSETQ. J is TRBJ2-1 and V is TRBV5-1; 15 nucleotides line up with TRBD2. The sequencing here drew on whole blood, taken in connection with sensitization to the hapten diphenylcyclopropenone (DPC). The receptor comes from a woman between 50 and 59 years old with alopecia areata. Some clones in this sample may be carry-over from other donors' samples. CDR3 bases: TGCGCCAGCAGCTCCGGACTAGCGGGAGGGCCCGATGAGCAGTTCTTC. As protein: CASSSGLAGGPDEQFF.